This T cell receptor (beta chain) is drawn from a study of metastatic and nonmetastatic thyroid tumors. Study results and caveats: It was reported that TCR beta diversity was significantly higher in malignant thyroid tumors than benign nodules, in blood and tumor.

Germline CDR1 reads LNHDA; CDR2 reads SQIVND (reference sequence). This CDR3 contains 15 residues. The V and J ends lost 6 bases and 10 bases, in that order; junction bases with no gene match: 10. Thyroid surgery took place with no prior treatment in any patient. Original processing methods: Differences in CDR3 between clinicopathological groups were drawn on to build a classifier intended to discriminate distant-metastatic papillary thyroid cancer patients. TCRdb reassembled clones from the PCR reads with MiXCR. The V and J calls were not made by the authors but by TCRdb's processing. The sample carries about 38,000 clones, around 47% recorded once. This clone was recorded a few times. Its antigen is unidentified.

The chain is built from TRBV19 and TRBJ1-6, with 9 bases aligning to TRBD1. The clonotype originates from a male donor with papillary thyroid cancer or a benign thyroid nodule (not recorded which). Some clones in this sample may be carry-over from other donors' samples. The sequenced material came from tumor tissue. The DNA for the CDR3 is TGTGCCAGTAGCAAAGAGGGACAGGGAATCTCACCCCTCCACTTT. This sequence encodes CASSKEGQGISPLHF.